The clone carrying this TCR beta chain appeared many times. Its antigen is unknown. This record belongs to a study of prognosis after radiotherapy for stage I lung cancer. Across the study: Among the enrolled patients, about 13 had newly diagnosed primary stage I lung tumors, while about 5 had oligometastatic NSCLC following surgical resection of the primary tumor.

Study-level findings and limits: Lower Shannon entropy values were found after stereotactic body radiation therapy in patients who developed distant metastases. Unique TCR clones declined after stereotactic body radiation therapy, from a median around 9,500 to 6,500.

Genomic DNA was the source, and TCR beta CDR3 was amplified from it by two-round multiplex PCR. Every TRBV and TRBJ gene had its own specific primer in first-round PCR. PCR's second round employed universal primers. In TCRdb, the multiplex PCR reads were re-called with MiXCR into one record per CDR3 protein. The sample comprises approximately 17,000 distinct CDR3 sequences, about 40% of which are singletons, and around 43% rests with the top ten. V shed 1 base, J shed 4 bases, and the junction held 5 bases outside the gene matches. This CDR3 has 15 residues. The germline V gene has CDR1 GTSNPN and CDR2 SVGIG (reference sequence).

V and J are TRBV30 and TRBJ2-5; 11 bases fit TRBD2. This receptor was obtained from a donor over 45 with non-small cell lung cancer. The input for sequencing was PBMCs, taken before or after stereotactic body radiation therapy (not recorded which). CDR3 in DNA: TGTGCCTGGAGTGGTCTAGCGGGAGGTGTAGAGACCCAGTACTTC. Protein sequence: CAWSGLAGGVETQYF.